These 21 T cell receptor beta chains were all obtained from the same sample, sequenced in a study of a mutant IDH1 vaccine in newly diagnosed glioma. Time point denoted: week 47, end of study. Each dose delivered 300 ug of mutant IDH1 20-mer peptide subcutaneously with imiquimod. Their antigens remain unidentified. The data were produced by immunoSEQ multiplex PCR, yet TCRdb's version contains in-frame clones alone and is incomplete. The table lists about 56,000 clones, around three quarters of them singletons. Here the sequenced sample was PBMCs, taken from a glioma patient whose treatment included an IDH1 peptide vaccine. Source of these receptors: a man aged 45-65 years with glioma.

The chain combines TRBV30 with TRBJ1-2; weak D call: TRBD1 (5 bases). V lost 2 bases to trimming and J lost 8 bases, with 9 bases between them. CDR3 length: 11 amino acids. CDR1 and CDR2 (germline): GTSNPN, SVGIG (reference sequence). The CDR3: CAWSLGHGYTF. Here the CDR3 DNA reads TGTGCCTGGAGTCTTGGACACGGCTACACCTTC. The full variable domain, rest sourced from reference TRBV30 and TRBJ1-2, is SQTIHQWPATLVQPVGSPLSLECTVEGTSNPNLYWYRQAAGRGLQLLFYSVGIGQISSEVPQNLSASRPQDRQFILSSKKLLLSDSGFYLCAWSLGHGYTFGSGTRLTVV.

This clone was counted a few times. The J gene is TRBJ1-4, the V gene TRBV19, with 9 bases fitting TRBD1. The length of the CDR3 is 17 residues. Germline lookup yields CDR1 LNHDA and CDR2 SQIVND (reference sequence). J lost 1 base, V lost 5 bases, and 8 bases had no gene match. The CDR3 DNA reads as TGTGCCAGTAGTGCGGGACAGGGAGTGCAAACTAATGAAAAACTGTTTTTT. Its translation: CASSAGQGVQTNEKLFF.

The rearrangement uses TRBV7-6 and TRBJ2-2; 9 bases agree with TRBD1. Germline V gene lookup returns CDR1 SGHVS and CDR2 FNYEAQ. V gave up 4 bases and J gave up 1 base; unmatched junction bases: 7. This CDR3 comprises 17 residues. The CDR3: CASSSWGTGRNTGELFF. CDR3 in DNA: TGTGCCAGCAGCTCCTGGGGGACAGGGAGGAACACCGGGGAGCTGTTTTTT.

The chain uses TRBV4-2 and TRBJ1-1; D is undetermined. Germline V gives CDR1 LGHNA, CDR2 YNFKEQ. The CDR3 is 15 residues long. Trimming removed 1 base at V and 4 bases at J, with 13 bases between. The CDR3, as DNA: TGTGCCAGCAGCCAAGGTACCGGAAGAGGCACTGAAGCTTTCTTT. Its protein product is CASSQGTGRGTEAFF.

The chain employs TRBV7-2 and TRBJ2-2, with D perhaps being TRBD1 or TRBD2 (5 bases each). V lost 2 bases to trimming and J lost 7 bases, with 14 bases between them. CDR1 and CDR2 from the germline V gene are SGHTA and FQGNSA. The CDR3 has 15 residues. In DNA form, the CDR3 reads TGTGCCAGCAGCTTATCTGGCAGGGCGGGCGGGGAGCTGTTTTTT. Its translation is CASSLSGRAGGELFF.

In its sample, this clone was seen a few times. The rearrangement joins TRBV6-6 to TRBJ2-3; D may be TRBD1 (5 bases). Germline V gene data show CDR1 as MNHNY and CDR2 as SVGAGI (reference sequence). This CDR3 is built from 13 residues. The germline V and J ends were trimmed by 2 bases and 3 bases, with 6 bases remaining between them. CDR3 DNA: TGTGCCAGCAGTTACGACAGTACAGATACGCAGTATTTT. Translated: CASSYDSTDTQYF.

This clone was seen only once. The rearrangement uses TRBV30 and TRBJ2-3, with 10 bases identical to TRBD2. Trimming removed 3 bases from V and 4 bases from J; junction bases left unmatched: 7. The CDR3 length is 15 residues. Germline V gene sequence: CDR1 GTSNPN, CDR2 SVGIG (reference sequence). CDR3 residues: CAWSSLAGVSDTQYF. CDR3 bases: TGTGCCTGGAGCTCCCTAGCGGGGGTATCAGATACGCAGTATTTT.

This sequence joins TRBV30 and TRBJ1-1; TRBD1 is a possible D gene (6 bases). The CDR3 extends over 15 amino acids. Germline lookup yields CDR1 GTSNPN and CDR2 SVGIG (reference sequence). Trimming stripped 3 bases from V and 0 bases from J, with 14 bases between. DNA of the CDR3: TGTGCCTGGAGCTTGACCACAGGGTTGAACACTGAAGCTTTCTTT. It specifies CAWSLTTGLNTEAFF.

The rearrangement joins TRBV25-1 to TRBJ1-1, with D tentatively TRBD1 (6 bases). The germline V gene encodes CDR1 MGHDK and CDR2 SYGVNS. This CDR3 comprises 15 residues. V lost 6 bases, J lost 1 base, and 15 bases lay in between. The CDR3 sequence: CASRDPLTGNTEAFF. In DNA form, the CDR3 reads TGTGCCAGCAGGGACCCCCTGACAGGGAACACTGAAGCTTTCTTT. Combining the CDR3 with reference TRBV25-1 and TRBJ1-1 gives the whole variable domain EADIYQTPRYLVIGTGKKITLECSQTMGHDKMYWYQQDPGMELHLIHYSYGVNSTEKGDLSSESTVSRIRTEHFPLTLESARPSHTSQYLCASRDPLTGNTEAFFGQGTRLTVV.

The J gene is TRBJ2-2, the V gene TRBV6-5; 11 positions match TRBD1. Germline CDR1 and CDR2: MNHEY and SVGAGI. V lost 2 bases, J lost 5 bases, and 1 base stayed unmatched. This CDR3 contains 15 residues. CDR3 nucleotides: TGTGCCAGCAGTTACGGACAGGGGGCTACCGGGGAGCTGTTTTTT. Translated: CASSYGQGATGELFF.

This chain uses TRBV20-1 with TRBJ1-2; D gene uncertain. Germline CDR1 DFQATT, CDR2 SNEGSKA (reference sequence). CDR3 length equals 11 residues. The DNA for the CDR3 is TGCAGCGTTCTGTGGAACTATGGCTACACCTTC. Translating it yields CSVLWNYGYTF.

This clone was seen only once. The genes are TRBV11-2 and TRBJ2-5; D unresolved. Trimming removed 5 bases at V and 1 base at J, with 8 bases between. Germline V gene lookup returns CDR1 SGHAT and CDR2 FQNNGV. This CDR3 contains 13 residues. The CDR3 spells CASSPRPQETQYF. The DNA of the CDR3 is TGTGCCAGCAGCCCTCGACCCCAAGAGACCCAGTACTTC.

This chain uses TRBV19 with TRBJ2-5, with 11 bases lining up with TRBD2. The CDR3 is made up of 17 amino acids. CDR1 is LNHDA, CDR2 SQIVND, per germline (reference sequence). V gave up 5 bases and J gave up 0 bases; unmatched junction bases: 8. CDR3 sequence: CASSGRLAGPYQETQYF. CDR3 nucleotide sequence: TGTGCCAGTAGTGGCAGACTAGCGGGGCCATACCAAGAGACCCAGTACTTC.

The J gene is TRBJ1-2, the V gene TRBV4-1, with 12 bases fitting TRBD1. The V gene end was trimmed by 6 bases and the J gene end by 7 bases; junction bases not matched to a gene: 12. This CDR3 contains 16 residues. The germline gives CDR1 MGHRA, CDR2 YSYEKL. CDR3 in DNA: TGCGCCAGCAGAGCAACCGGGACAGGGGGCGGACGTGGCTACACCTTC. Residues: CASRATGTGGGRGYTF.

The chain employs TRBV4-1 and TRBJ2-7; D gene uncertain. V lost 1 base and J lost 2, with 6 bases in between. The germline V gene encodes CDR1 MGHRA and CDR2 YSYEKL. There are 13 residues in the CDR3. The CDR3 bases are TGCGCCAGCAGCCAAGGAGGAGCCTACGAGCAGTACTTC. Its translation is CASSQGGAYEQYF.

The chain has TRBV14 and TRBJ1-1; D is ambiguous. V was cut by 0 bases and J by 4 bases, with 12 bases left in between. Germline CDR1 SGHDN, CDR2 FVKESK. The CDR3 is 15 amino acids. The CDR3 loop reads CASSQDEVRGTEAFF. The CDR3 DNA reads TGTGCCAGCAGCCAAGATGAGGTGCGGGGCACTGAAGCTTTCTTT.

The chain uses TRBV2 and TRBJ2-7, with D tentatively TRBD2 (6 bases). Germline V gene sequence: CDR1 SNHLY, CDR2 FYNNEI. Trimming cost V 4 bases and J 2 bases, with 9 bases left between them. The CDR3 covers 13 residues. The CDR3 region has the DNA TGTGCCAGCAGTGTTCGGGGGACCTACGAGCAGTACTTC. Its protein product is CASSVRGTYEQYF.

This chain uses TRBV7-6 with TRBJ1-5; D unresolved. V lost 1 base and J 2 bases, leaving 9 bases between the germline ends. Germline assignment: CDR1 SGHVS and CDR2 FNYEAQ. The length of the CDR3 is 15 residues. The CDR3 bases are TGTGCCAGCAGCTTAGGAGCAAGTGGCAATCAGCCCCAGCATTTT. Its protein is CASSLGASGNQPQHF.

The rearrangement links TRBV5-5 to TRBJ1-3; the match to TRBD1 covers 10 bases. Losses at the gene ends were 0 bases for V and 1 base for J; bases not matched to a gene: 4. CDR3 length equals 17 residues. The germline gives CDR1 SGHKS, CDR2 YYEKEE (reference sequence). This CDR3 reads CASSLEGTGVSGNTIYF. The CDR3 region has the DNA TGTGCCAGCAGCTTGGAAGGGACAGGGGTTTCTGGAAACACCATATATTTT.

Only a few counts were recorded for this clone. The J gene is TRBJ2-3, the V gene TRBV2, with D possibly being TRBD2 (7 bases). The germline V gene has CDR1 SNHLY and CDR2 FYNNEI. This CDR3 is built from 13 residues. V lost 10 bases to trimming and J lost 1 base, with 12 bases between them. For the CDR3, the DNA is TGTGCCACGCGGGGGCGACGCACAGATACGCAGTATTTT. Amino acid sequence: CATRGRRTDTQYF.

This clone was seen more than once but under ten times. The chain is built from TRBV11-3 and TRBJ2-2; no clear D gene. V lost 5 bases, J lost 6 bases, and 13 bases lay in between. This CDR3 is 14 amino acids long. Germline V gene sequence: CDR1 SGHNT, CDR2 YENEEA. The CDR3, as DNA: TGTGCCAGCAGCCCCACCTCGGCCGCCGGGGAGCTGTTTTTT. Protein: CASSPTSAAGELFF.